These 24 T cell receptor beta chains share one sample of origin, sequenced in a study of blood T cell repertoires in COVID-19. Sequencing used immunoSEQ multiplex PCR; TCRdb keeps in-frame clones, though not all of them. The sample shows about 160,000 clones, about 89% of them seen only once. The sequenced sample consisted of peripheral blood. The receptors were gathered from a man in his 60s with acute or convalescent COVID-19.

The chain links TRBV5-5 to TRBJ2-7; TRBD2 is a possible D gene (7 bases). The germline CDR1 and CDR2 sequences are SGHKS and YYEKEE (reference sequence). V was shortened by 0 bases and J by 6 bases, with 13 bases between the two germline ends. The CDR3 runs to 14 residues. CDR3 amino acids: CASSLDGGASEQYF. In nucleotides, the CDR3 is TGTGCCAGCAGCTTGGATGGGGGGGCCTCCGAGCAGTACTTC.

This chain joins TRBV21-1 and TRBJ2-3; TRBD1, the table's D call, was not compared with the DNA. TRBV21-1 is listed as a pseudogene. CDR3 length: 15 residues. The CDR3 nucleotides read TGTGCCAGCAGCATGCCGGGACAAAGCACAGATACGCAGTATTTT. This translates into CASSMPGQSTDTQYF.

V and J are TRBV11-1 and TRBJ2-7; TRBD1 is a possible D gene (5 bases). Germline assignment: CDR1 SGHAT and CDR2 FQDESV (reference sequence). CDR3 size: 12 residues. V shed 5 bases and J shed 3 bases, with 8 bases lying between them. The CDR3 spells CASSPGHYEQYF. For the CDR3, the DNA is TGTGCCAGCAGCCCAGGACACTACGAGCAGTACTTC.

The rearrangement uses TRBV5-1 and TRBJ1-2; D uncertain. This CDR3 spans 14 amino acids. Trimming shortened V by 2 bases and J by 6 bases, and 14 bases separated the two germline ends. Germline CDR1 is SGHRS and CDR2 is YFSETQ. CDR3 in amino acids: CASSFGEGFNGYTF. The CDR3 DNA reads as TGCGCCAGCAGCTTCGGGGAGGGCTTTAATGGCTACACCTTC. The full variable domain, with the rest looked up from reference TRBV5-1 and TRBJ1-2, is KAGVTQTPRYLIKTRGQQVTLSCSPISGHRSVSWYQQTPGQGLQFLFEYFSETQRNKGNFPGRFSGRQFSNSRSEMNVSTLELGDSALYLCASSFGEGFNGYTFGSGTRLTVV.

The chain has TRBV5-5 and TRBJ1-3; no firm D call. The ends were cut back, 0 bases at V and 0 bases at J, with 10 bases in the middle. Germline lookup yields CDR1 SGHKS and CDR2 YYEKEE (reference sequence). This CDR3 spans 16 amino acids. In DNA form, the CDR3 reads TGTGCCAGCAGCTTGGAAGAGGGAGTCTCTGGAAACACCATATATTTT. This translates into CASSLEEGVSGNTIYF.

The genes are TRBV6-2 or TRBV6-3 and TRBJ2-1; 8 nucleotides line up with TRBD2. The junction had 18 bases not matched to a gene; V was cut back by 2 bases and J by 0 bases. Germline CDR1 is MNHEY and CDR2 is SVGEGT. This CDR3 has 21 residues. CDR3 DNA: TGTGCCAGCAGTTACCCGGACGTAGGGAGCGGGGGCGACAGCTCCTACAATGAGCAGTTCTTC. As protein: CASSYPDVGSGGDSSYNEQFF.

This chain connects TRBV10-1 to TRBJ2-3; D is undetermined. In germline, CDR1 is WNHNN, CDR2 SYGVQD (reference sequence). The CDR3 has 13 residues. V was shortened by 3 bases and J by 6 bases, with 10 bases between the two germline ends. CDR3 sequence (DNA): TGCGCCAGCAGTGAATTCGTGCGCGATACGCAGTATTTT. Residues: CASSEFVRDTQYF.

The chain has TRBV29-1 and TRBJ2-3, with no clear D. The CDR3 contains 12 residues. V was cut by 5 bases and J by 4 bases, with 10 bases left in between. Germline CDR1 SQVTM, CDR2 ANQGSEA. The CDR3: CSVLERADTQYF. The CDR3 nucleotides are TGCAGCGTTTTAGAGCGCGCAGATACGCAGTATTTT.

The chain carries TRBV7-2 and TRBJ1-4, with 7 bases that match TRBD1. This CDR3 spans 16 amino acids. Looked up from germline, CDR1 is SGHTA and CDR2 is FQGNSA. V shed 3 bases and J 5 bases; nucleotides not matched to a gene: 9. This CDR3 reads CASSFRSTGRNEKLFF. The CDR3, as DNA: TGTGCCAGCAGCTTCCGGTCGACAGGGCGGAATGAAAAACTGTTTTTT.

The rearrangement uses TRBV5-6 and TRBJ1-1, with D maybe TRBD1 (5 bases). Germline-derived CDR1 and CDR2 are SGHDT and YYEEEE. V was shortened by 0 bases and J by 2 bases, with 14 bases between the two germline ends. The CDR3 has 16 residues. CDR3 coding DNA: TGTGCCAGCAGCTTGGTCGCAAGACAGCTTAACACTGAAGCTTTCTTT. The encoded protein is CASSLVARQLNTEAFF.

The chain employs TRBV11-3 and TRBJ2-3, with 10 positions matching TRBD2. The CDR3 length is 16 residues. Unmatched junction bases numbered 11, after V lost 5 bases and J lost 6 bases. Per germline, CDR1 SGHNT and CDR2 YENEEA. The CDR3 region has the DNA TGTGCCAGCAGCGCCCGACTAAGCGGGAGGGTCGATACGCAGTATTTT. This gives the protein CASSARLSGRVDTQYF.

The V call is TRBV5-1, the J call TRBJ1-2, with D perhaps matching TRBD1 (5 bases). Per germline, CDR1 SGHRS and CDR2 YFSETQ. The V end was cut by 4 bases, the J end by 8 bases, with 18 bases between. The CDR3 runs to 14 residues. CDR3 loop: CASSPQEGVGGYTF. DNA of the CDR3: TGCGCCAGCAGCCCCCAGGAAGGGGTGGGGGGCTACACCTTC.

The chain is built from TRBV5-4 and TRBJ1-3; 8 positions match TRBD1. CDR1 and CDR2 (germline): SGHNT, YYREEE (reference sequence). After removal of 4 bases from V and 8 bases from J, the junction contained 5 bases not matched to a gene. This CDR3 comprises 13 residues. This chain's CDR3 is CASSSGQGDTIYF. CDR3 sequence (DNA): TGTGCCAGCAGCAGCGGACAGGGTGACACCATATATTTT.

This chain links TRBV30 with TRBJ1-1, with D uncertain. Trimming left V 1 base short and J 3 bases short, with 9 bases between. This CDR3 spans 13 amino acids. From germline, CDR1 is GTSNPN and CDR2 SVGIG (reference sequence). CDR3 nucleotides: TGTGCCTGGAGTGCAGGACTGTACACTGAAGCTTTCTTT. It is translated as CAWSAGLYTEAFF.

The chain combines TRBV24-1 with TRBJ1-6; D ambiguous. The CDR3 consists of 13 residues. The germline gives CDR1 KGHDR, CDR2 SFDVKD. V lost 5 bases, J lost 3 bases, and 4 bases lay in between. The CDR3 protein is CATSADYNSPLHF. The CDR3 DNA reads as TGTGCCACCAGTGCAGACTATAATTCACCCCTCCACTTT.

CDR3 amino acids: CASSPTENNSPLHF. Here the CDR3 DNA reads TGTGCCAGCAGCCCGACAGAGAATAATTCACCCCTCCACTTT. The chain combines TRBV11-1 with TRBJ1-6; a possible D gene is TRBD1 (5 bases). V was pared by 5 bases and J by 5 bases, with 10 bases between. The CDR3 consists of 14 residues. The germline V gene encodes CDR1 SGHAT and CDR2 FQDESV (reference sequence).

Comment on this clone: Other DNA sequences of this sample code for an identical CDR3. The CDR3 region is CASSLSGGTDTQYF. The CDR3 DNA reads TGTGCCAGCAGCTTGTCGGGGGGCACAGATACGCAGTATTTT. V and J are TRBV5-5 and TRBJ2-3; TRBD2 is a possible D gene (6 bases). V lost 1 base to trimming and J lost 1 base, with 7 bases between them. The CDR3 loop spans 14 amino acids. Germline values: CDR1 SGHKS, CDR2 YYEKEE (reference sequence). Full variable domain (remainder filled in from reference TRBV5-5 and TRBJ2-3): DAGVTQSPTHLIKTRGQQVTLRCSPISGHKSVSWYQQVLGQGPQFIFQYYEKEERGRGNFPDRFSARQFPNYSSELNVNALLLGDSALYLCASSLSGGTDTQYFGPGTRLTVL.

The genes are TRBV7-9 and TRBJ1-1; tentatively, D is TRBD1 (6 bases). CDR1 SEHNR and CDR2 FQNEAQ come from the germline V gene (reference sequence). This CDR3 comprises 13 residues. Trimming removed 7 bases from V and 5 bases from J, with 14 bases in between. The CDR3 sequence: CASTAQQGTEAFF. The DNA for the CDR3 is TGTGCCAGCACCGCCCAACAGGGAACTGAAGCTTTCTTT. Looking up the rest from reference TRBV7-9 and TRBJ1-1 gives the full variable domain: DTGVSQNPRHKITKRGQNVTFRCDPISEHNRLYWYRQTLGQGPEFLTYFQNEAQLEKSRLLSDRFSAERPKGSFSTLEIQRTEQGDSAMYLCASTAQQGTEAFFGQGTRLTVV.

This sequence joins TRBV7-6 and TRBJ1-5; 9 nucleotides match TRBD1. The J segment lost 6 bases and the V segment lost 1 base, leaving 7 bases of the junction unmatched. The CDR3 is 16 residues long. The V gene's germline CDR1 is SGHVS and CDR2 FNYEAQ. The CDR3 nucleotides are TGTGCCAGCAGCTTAGGGGACAGGGTTGTAGGTCAGCCCCAGCATTTT. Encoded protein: CASSLGDRVVGQPQHF.

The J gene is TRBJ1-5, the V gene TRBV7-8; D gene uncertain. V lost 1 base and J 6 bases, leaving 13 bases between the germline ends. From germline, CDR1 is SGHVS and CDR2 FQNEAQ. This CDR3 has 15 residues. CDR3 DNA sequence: TGTGCCAGCAGCTTAGTTTTTTCAGGTACTCAGCCCCAGCATTTT. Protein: CASSLVFSGTQPQHF.

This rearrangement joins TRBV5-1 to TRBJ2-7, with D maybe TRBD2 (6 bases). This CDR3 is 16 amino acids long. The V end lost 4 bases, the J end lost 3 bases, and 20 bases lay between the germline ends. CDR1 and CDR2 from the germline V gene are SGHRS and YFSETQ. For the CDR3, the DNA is TGCGCCAGCAGCGCCGATAGGGGCGGGACGGGCTACGAGCAGTACTTC. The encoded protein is CASSADRGGTGYEQYF.

The CDR3 region has the DNA TGTGCCAGCAGTGAAATCTCAGGGGGTCAGCCCCAGCATTTT. Protein sequence: CASSEISGGQPQHF. V and J are TRBV6-4 and TRBJ1-5; 7 nucleotides agree with TRBD1. The CDR3 is 14 amino acids. Germline CDR1 reads MRHNA; CDR2 reads SNTAGT. With 3 bases clipped from V and 6 bases from J, the junction kept 5 bases outside the gene matches.

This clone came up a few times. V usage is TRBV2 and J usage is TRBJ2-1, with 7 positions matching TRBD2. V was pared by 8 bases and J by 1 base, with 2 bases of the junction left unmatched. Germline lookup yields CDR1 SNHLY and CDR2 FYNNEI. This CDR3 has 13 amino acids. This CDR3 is CASRGVSYNEQFF. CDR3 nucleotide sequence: TGTGCCAGCCGGGGGGTTTCCTACAATGAGCAGTTCTTC.

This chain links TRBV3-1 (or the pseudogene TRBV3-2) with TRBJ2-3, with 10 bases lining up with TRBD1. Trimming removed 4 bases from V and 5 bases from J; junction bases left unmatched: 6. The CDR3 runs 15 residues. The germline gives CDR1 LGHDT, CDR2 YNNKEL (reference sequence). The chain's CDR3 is CASSPGQGVGDTQYF. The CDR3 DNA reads TGTGCCAGCAGCCCCGGACAGGGGGTGGGAGATACGCAGTATTTT.